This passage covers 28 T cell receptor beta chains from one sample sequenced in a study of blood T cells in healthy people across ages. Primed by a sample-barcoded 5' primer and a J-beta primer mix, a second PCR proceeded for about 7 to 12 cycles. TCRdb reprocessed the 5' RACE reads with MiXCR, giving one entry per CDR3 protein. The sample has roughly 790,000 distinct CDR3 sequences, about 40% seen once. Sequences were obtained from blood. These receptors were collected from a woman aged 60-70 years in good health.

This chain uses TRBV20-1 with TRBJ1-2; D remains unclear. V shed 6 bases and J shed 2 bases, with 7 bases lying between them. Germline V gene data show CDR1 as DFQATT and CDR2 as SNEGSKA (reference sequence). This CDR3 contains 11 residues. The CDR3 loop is CSASPNYGYTF. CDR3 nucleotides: TGCAGTGCGAGTCCCAACTATGGCTACACCTTC.

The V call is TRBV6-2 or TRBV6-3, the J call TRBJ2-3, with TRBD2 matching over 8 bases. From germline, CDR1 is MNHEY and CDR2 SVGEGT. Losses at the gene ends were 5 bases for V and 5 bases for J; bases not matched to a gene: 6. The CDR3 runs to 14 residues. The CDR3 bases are TGTGCCAGCAGTCAGCGGGGGACCATAGATACGCAGTATTTT. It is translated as CASSQRGTIDTQYF.

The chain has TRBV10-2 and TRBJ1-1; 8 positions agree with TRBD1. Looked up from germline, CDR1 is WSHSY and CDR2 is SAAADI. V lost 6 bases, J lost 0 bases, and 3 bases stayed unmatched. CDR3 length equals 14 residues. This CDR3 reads CASSETGVNTEAFF. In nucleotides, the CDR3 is TGCGCCAGCAGCGAGACAGGGGTGAACACTGAAGCTTTCTTT.

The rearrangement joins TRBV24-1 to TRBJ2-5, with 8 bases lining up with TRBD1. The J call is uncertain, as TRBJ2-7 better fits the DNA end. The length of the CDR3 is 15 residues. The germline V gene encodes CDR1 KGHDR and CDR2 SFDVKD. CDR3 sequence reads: CATSDSGQGAYEQYF. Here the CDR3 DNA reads TGTGCCACCAGTGATTCTGGACAGGGTGCCTACGAGCAGTACTTC.

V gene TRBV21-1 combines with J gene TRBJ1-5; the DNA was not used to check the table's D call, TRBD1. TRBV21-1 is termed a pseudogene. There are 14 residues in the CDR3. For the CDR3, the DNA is TGTGCCAGCTTCCCAGACAGGGGAAATCAGCCCCAGCATTTT. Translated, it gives CASFPDRGNQPQHF.

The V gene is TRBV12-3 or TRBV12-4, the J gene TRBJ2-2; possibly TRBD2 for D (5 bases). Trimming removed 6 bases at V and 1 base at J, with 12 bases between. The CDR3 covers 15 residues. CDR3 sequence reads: CASSRGSMNTGELFF. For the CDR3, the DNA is TGTGCCAGCAGCCGGGGTTCCATGAACACCGGGGAGCTGTTTTTT.

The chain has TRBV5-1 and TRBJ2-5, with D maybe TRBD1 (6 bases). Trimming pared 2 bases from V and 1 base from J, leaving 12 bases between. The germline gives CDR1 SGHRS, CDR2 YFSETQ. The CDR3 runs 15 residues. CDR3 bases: TGCGCCAGCAGCTTCGGCAGGGGCTTCCAAGAGACCCAGTACTTC. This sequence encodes CASSFGRGFQETQYF.

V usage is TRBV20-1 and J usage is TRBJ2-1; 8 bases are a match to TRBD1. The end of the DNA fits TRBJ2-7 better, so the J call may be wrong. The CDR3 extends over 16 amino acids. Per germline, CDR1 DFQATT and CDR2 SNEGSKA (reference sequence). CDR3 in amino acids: CSARIAGGRSYNEQYF. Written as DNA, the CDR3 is TGCAGTGCTAGAATTGCAGGGGGCCGCTCCTACAATGAGCAGTACTTC.

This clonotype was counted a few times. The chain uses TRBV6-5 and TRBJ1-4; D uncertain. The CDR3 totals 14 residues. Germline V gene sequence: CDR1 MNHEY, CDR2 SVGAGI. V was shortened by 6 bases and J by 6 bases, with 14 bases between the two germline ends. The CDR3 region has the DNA TGTGCCAGCAGCCGGGAGCACACGGATGAAAAACTGTTTTTT. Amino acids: CASSREHTDEKLFF.

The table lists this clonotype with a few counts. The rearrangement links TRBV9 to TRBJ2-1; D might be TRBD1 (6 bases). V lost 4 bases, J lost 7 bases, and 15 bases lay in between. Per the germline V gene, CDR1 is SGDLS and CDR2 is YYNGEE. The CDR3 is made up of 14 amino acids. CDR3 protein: CASSPQGRENEQFF. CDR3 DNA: TGTGCCAGCAGCCCCCAGGGGCGAGAGAATGAGCAGTTCTTC.

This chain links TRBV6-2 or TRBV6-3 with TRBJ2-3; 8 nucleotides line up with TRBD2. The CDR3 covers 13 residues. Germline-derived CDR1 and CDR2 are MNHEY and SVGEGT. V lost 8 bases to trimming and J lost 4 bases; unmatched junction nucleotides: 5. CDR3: CASGTSVSDTQYF. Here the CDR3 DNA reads TGTGCCAGCGGGACTAGTGTATCAGATACGCAGTATTTT.

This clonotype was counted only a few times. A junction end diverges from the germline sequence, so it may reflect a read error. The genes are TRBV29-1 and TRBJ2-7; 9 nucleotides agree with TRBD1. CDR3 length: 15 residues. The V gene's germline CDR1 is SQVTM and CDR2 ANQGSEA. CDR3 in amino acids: CSVQEYRGPSYEQYF. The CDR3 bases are TGCAGCGTTCAAGAGTACAGGGGGCCGTCCTACGAGCAGTACTTC.

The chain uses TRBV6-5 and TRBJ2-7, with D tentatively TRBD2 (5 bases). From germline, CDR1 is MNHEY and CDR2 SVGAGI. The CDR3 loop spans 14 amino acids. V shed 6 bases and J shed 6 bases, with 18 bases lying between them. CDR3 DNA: TGTGCCAGCAGCCCTGCGACTATGCGTCCCGAGCAGTACTTC. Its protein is CASSPATMRPEQYF.

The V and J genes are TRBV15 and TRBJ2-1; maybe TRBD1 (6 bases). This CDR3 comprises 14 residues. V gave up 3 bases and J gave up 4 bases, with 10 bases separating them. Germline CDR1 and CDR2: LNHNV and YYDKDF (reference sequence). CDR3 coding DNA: TGTGCCACCAGCAGCGGGACATTTTACAATGAGCAGTTCTTC. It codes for CATSSGTFYNEQFF.

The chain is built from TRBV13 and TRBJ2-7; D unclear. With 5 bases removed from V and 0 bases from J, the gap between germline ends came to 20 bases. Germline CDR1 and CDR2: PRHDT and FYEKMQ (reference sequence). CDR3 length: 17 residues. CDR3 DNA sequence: TGTGCCAGCAGCCTATCCCCGAAAGGGTTCCACTCCTACGAGCAGTACTTC. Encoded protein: CASSLSPKGFHSYEQYF.

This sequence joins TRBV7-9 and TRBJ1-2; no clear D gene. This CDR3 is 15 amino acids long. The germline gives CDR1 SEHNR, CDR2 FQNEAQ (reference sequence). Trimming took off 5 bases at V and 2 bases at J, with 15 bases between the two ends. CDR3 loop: CASSLPVRVNYGYTF. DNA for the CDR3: TGTGCCAGCAGCCTACCAGTGAGAGTAAACTATGGCTACACCTTC.

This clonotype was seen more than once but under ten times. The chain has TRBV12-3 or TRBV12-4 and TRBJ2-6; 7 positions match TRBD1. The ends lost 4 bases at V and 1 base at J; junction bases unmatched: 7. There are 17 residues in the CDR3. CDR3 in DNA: TGTGCCAGCAGTTCTCGGACAGGCAAATCTGGGGCCAACGTCCTGACTTTC. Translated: CASSSRTGKSGANVLTF.

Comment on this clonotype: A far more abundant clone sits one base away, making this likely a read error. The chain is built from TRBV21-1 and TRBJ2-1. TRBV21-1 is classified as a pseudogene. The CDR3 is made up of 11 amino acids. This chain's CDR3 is CASCRYNEQFF. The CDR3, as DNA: TGTGCCAGCTGCCGTTACAATGAGCAGTTCTTC.

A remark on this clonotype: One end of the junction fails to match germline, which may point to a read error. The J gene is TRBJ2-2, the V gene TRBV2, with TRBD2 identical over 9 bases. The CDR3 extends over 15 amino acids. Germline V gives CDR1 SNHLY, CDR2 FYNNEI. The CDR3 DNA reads TGTGCCAGCAGCTCCGGGACTAGCAGGACCGGGGGGCTGTTTTTT. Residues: CASSSGTSRTGGLFF.

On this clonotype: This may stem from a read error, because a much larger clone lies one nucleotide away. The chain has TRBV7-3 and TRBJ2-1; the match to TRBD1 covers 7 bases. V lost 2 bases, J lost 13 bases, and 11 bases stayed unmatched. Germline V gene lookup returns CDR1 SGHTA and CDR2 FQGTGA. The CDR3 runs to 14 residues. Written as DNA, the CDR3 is TGTGCCAGCAGCTTAGCCGGGACAGAAGAGACCCAGTTCTTC. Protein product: CASSLAGTEETQFF.

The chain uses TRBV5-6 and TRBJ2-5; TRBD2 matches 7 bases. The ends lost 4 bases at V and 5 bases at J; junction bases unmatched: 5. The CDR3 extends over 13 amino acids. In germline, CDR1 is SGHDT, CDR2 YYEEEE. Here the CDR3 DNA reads TGTGCCAGCAGCCAGAGCGGGGCGGAGACCCAGTACTTC. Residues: CASSQSGAETQYF.

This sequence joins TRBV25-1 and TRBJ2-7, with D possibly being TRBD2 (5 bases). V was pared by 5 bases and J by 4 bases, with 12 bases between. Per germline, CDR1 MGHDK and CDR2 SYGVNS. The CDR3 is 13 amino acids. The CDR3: CASSITGRYEQYF. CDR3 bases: TGTGCCAGCAGTATAACGGGAAGATACGAGCAGTACTTC.

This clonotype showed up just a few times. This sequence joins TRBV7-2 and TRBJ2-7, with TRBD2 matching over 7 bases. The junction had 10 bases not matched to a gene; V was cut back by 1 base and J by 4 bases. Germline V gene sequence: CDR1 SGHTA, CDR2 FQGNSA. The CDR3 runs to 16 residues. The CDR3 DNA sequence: TGTGCCAGCAGCTTAGGGGGGAGGGCGCCGGGGTACGAGCAGTACTTC. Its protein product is CASSLGGRAPGYEQYF.

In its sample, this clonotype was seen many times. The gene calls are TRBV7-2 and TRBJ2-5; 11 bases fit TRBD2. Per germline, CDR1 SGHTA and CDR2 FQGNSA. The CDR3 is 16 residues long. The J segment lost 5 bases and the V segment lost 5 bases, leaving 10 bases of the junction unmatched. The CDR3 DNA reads TGTGCCAGCAGCGACCGTAGCGGGAGGGCTTCCGAGACCCAGTACTTC. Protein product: CASSDRSGRASETQYF.

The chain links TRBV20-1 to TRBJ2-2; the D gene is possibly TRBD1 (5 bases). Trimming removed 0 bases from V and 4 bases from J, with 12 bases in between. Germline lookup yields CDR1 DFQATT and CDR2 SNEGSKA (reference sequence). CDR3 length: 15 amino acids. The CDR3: CSARDLDSFTGELFF. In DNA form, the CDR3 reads TGCAGTGCTAGAGATCTTGACAGTTTCACCGGGGAGCTGTTTTTT.

The CDR3: CASSLLGQGRNEALHF. CDR3 DNA sequence: TGTGCCAGCAGCTTACTGGGACAAGGCCGGAATGAGGCCCTCCACTTT. The chain couples TRBV7-9 to TRBJ1-6, with D maybe TRBD1 (6 bases). The CDR3 totals 16 residues. Trimming removed 2 bases from V and 14 bases from J, with 22 bases in between. Germline V gene data show CDR1 as SEHNR and CDR2 as FQNEAQ (reference sequence).

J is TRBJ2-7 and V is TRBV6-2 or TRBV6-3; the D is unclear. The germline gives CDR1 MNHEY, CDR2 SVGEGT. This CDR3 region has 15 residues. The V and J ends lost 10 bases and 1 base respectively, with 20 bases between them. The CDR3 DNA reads TGTGCCACTCTTAACACGGGCCGGATATCCTACGAGCAGTACTTC. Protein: CATLNTGRISYEQYF.

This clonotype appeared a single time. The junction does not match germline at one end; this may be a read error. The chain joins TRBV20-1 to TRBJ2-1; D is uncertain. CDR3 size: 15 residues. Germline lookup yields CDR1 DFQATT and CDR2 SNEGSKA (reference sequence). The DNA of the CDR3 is TGCAGTGCTTCTGGCAGGACCCTTCTGGGGAATGGGCAGTTCTTC. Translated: CSASGRTLLGNGQFF.